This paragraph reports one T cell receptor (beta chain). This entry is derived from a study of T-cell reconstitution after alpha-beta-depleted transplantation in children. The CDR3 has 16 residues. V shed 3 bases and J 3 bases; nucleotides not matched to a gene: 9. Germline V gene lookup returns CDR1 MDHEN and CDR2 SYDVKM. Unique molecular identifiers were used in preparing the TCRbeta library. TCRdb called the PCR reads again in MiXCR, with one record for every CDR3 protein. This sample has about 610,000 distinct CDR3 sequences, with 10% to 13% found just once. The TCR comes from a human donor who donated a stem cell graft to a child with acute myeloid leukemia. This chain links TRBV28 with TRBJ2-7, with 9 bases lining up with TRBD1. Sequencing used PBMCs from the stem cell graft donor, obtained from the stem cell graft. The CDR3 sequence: CASSFRQGQGGYEQYF. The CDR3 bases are TGTGCCAGCAGTTTTCGACAGGGACAGGGTGGCTACGAGCAGTACTTC.